These T cell receptor beta chains were read from a single sample in a study of T cell responses to AZD1222 COVID-19 vaccine. Libraries were prepared by immunoSEQ multiplex PCR; TCRdb keeps only in-frame clonotypes and omits some of them. The sample has some 150,000 clones; around 84% are singletons. Material: peripheral blood, obtained 28 days after the second AZD1222 dose. The receptors were gathered from an adult who received the AZD1222 COVID-19 vaccine. Each CDR3 is given with its conserved first and last residue. Fields, in order: D gene, V gene, J gene, clone size, CDR3 protein, CDR3 DNA. The D gene is left open where the match is weak. Where a row states a size, it is once, few, many or the class of an expanded clone; other rows omit it.

>.|TRBV27|TRBJ2-2|once
CASRSGTNTGELFF
TGTGCCAGCAGGTCGGGCACGAACACCGGGGAGCTGTTTTTT
>.|TRBV4-1|TRBJ1-5|.
CASSQDGPHREAGNQPQHF
TGCGCCAGCAGCCAAGATGGTCCTCACAGGGAGGCGGGCAATCAGCCCCAGCATTTT
>.|TRBV7-8|TRBJ2-1|.
CASSLGTANEQFF
TGTGCCAGCAGCTTAGGGACAGCCAATGAGCAGTTCTTC
>.|TRBV3-1/TRBV3-2|TRBJ1-1|.
CASSRAANTEAFF
TGTGCCAGCAGCCGGGCAGCGAACACTGAAGCTTTCTTT
>TRBD1|TRBV2|TRBJ2-5|.
CARIDREHETQYF
TGTGCAAGAATCGACAGGGAGCATGAGACCCAGTACTTC
>.|TRBV18|TRBJ1-5|.
CASSPPGGGNQPQHF
TGTGCCAGCTCACCACCAGGGGGGGGCAATCAGCCCCAGCATTTT
>.|TRBV5-4|TRBJ2-7|.
CASSLGQSSYEQYF
TGTGCCAGCAGCTTGGGTCAGTCCTCCTACGAGCAGTACTTC
>TRBD1|TRBV30|TRBJ1-3|.
CAWSRDRSYGNTIYF
TGTGCCTGGAGTAGGGACAGGTCGTATGGAAACACCATATATTTT
>.|TRBV4-2|TRBJ1-2|.
CASSQVESYGYTF
TGTGCCAGCAGCCAAGTGGAAAGCTATGGCTACACCTTC
>.|TRBV24-1|TRBJ2-1|.
CATSDSSISYNEQFF
TGTGCCACCAGTGATTCGTCGATTTCCTACAATGAGCAGTTCTTC
>TRBD1|TRBV7-9|TRBJ2-7|.
CASSLGPGQGTHIPYEQYF
TGTGCCAGCAGCTTAGGGCCGGGACAGGGGACCCACATCCCCTACGAGCAGTACTTC
>.|TRBV5-1|TRBJ1-4|.
CASRPEEATNEKLFF
TGCGCATCACGCCCCGAGGAAGCAACTAATGAAAAACTGTTTTTT
>.|TRBV5-1|TRBJ1-1|.
CASSFGRANLQAEAFF
TGCGCCAGCAGCTTTGGTAGGGCTAATCTGCAAGCTGAAGCTTTCTTT
>.|TRBV27|TRBJ2-1|.
CASSSVGVYNEQFF
TGTGCCAGCAGTTCTGTTGGGGTTTACAATGAGCAGTTCTTC
>.|TRBV7-9|TRBJ1-1|.
CASSPQGRENTEAFF
TGTGCCAGCAGCCCACAGGGACGCGAGAACACTGAAGCTTTCTTT
>.|TRBV9|TRBJ2-3|.
CASSVVPDTQYF
TGTGCCAGCAGCGTAGTCCCAGATACGCAGTATTTT
>TRBD2|TRBV7-4|TRBJ2-1|.
CASSLTSPYNEQFF
TGTGCCAGCAGCTTGACTAGCCCCTACAATGAGCAGTTCTTC
>.|TRBV3-1/TRBV3-2|TRBJ2-7|once
CASSPSEYSTYEQYF
TGTGCCAGCAGCCCCTCTGAGTACAGTACCTACGAGCAGTACTTC
>.|TRBV28|TRBJ2-1|few
CASSFTTAVEQFF
TGTGCCAGCAGTTTTACTACGGCGGTTGAGCAGTTCTTC
>.|TRBV3-1/TRBV3-2|TRBJ1-1|.
CASSPRYPGNTEAFF
TGTGCCAGCAGCCCCAGATACCCGGGGAACACTGAAGCTTTCTTT
>.|TRBV3-1/TRBV3-2|TRBJ1-5|.
CASSQGYIDQPQHF
TGTGCCAGCAGCCAAGGGTATATCGACCAGCCCCAGCATTTT
>TRBD1|TRBV28|TRBJ2-5|.
CASSLSTGGGETQYF
TGTGCCAGCAGTTTATCAACAGGGGGTGGAGAGACCCAGTACTTC
>.|TRBV10-3|TRBJ2-5|.
CAIQQSPQETQYF
TGTGCCATCCAACAGAGCCCCCAAGAGACCCAGTACTTC
>.|TRBV6-1|TRBJ2-2|once
CASSDPLTGELFF
TGTGCCAGCAGTGACCCCCTTACCGGGGAGCTGTTTTTT
>.|TRBV3-1/TRBV3-2|TRBJ1-1|.
CASSQLLGPTEAFF
TGTGCCAGCAGCCAGCTCTTAGGTCCCACTGAAGCTTTCTTT
>.|TRBV7-2|TRBJ1-5|.
CASTLGGAQGRNQPQHF
TGTGCCAGCACCCTAGGGGGGGCACAGGGCCGCAATCAGCCCCAGCATTTT
>.|TRBV6-5|TRBJ2-1|.
CASSYSSPLSGEQFF
TGTGCCAGCAGTTACTCTAGTCCCCTTAGTGGTGAGCAGTTCTTC
>.|TRBV10-3|TRBJ2-3|few
CAISESELDTQYF
TGTGCCATCAGTGAGTCGGAGTTGGATACGCAGTATTTT
>TRBD1|TRBV5-1|TRBJ1-2|.
CASSLQWTGRDGYTF
TGCGCCAGCAGCTTGCAGTGGACAGGGAGAGACGGCTACACCTTC
>.|TRBV2|TRBJ1-5|.
CASTQSTGGQPQHF
TGTGCCAGCACCCAAAGTACAGGTGGCCAGCCCCAGCATTTT
>.|TRBV1|TRBJ1-4|.
CTSSQAGTGSANEKLFF
TGCACCAGCAGCCAGGCAGGGACGGGGTCGGCTAATGAAAAACTGTTTTTT
>.|TRBV12-5|TRBJ1-1|.
CASGLGTTLNTEAFF
TGTGCTAGTGGTTTGGGGACAACTCTGAACACTGAAGCTTTCTTT
>.|TRBV19|TRBJ2-1|.
CASSIGPRNYDNEQFF
TGTGCCAGTAGTATAGGCCCCCGGAACTATGACAATGAGCAGTTCTTC
>TRBD1|TRBV2|TRBJ2-7|.
CASSGQGIYEQYF
TGTGCCAGCAGTGGACAGGGGATCTACGAGCAGTACTTC
>.|TRBV2|TRBJ1-5|few
CASREDRYGNQPQHF
TGTGCCAGCAGGGAAGACAGGTATGGCAATCAGCCCCAGCATTTT
>TRBD2|TRBV6-1|TRBJ2-1|.
CASSEVPGGEQFF
TGTGCCAGCAGTGAAGTCCCGGGAGGTGAGCAGTTCTTC
>.|TRBV4-2|TRBJ2-7|.
CASSQDWGDEQYF
TGTGCCAGCAGCCAAGACTGGGGGGACGAGCAGTACTTC
>.|TRBV6-5|TRBJ1-1|.
CASSYSPGQSTEAFF
TGTGCCAGCAGTTACTCGCCAGGGCAGAGCACTGAAGCTTTCTTT
>.|TRBV2|TRBJ2-3|.
CASRGRTERDTQYF
TGTGCCAGCAGGGGTAGGACAGAGCGAGATACGCAGTATTTT
>.|TRBV5-1|TRBJ2-3|.
CASSLAGSALTDTQYF
TGCGCCAGCAGCTTGGCCGGGTCAGCGCTCACAGATACGCAGTATTTT
>TRBD2|TRBV5-1|TRBJ2-7|.
CASSLPSGNSYEQYF
TGCGCCAGCAGCTTGCCTAGCGGGAACTCCTACGAGCAGTACTTC
>.|TRBV15|TRBJ2-5|once
CATSRPGQPQETQYF
TGTGCCACCAGCAGACCCGGACAGCCCCAAGAGACCCAGTACTTC
>.|TRBV21-1|TRBJ2-1|few
CASSYPGSRYNEQFF
TGTGCCAGCAGCTACCCGGGATCTCGCTACAATGAGCAGTTCTTC
>TRBD2|TRBV11-2|TRBJ2-7|.
CASSVLSGTAYEQYF
TGTGCCAGCAGCGTCCTAAGCGGGACCGCCTACGAGCAGTACTTC
>TRBD1|TRBV28|TRBJ1-2|.
CASRITGGGYGYTF
TGTGCCAGCAGGATTACAGGGGGCGGCTATGGCTACACCTTC
>TRBD1|TRBV7-9|TRBJ1-4|.
CASSTGQGRGTNEKLFF
TGTGCCAGCAGCACCGGACAGGGGAGGGGAACTAATGAAAAACTGTTTTTT
>.|TRBV30|TRBJ1-2|.
CAWSGTDYGYTF
TGTGCCTGGAGTGGGACCGACTATGGCTACACCTTC